Below are 9 T cell receptor beta chains sequenced from a single sample in a study of T cell clonotyping in hematopoietic cell transplantation. The table came from immunoSEQ multiplex PCR; TCRdb's copy has only in-frame clones and leaves some out. Among fewer than 80,000 clones listed, around 94% were seen once. Sequenced material: peripheral blood mononuclear cells. The receptors shown here come from a man aged 50 to 59 in good health. Some clones in this sample may be carry-over from other donors' samples.

This chain connects TRBV9 to TRBJ1-3; a possible D gene is TRBD1 (6 bases). This CDR3 is built from 16 residues. Germline CDR1 SGDLS, CDR2 YYNGEE. The germline V and J ends were trimmed by 4 bases and 0 bases, with 14 bases remaining between them. This CDR3 reads CASSLIGGLSGNTIYF. As DNA, the CDR3 is TGTGCCAGCAGCTTAATAGGGGGACTCTCTGGAAACACCATATATTTT. The full variable domain, completed using reference TRBV9 and TRBJ1-3, is DSGVTQTPKHLITATGQRVTLRCSPRSGDLSVYWYQQSLDQGLQFLIQYYNGEERAKGNILERFSAQQFPDLHSELNLSSLELGDSALYFCASSLIGGLSGNTIYFGEGSWLTVV.

The V gene is TRBV5-1, the J gene TRBJ2-1, with D maybe TRBD1 (6 bases). This CDR3 is built from 16 residues. Per germline, CDR1 SGHRS and CDR2 YFSETQ. Trimming took off 1 base at V and 0 bases at J, with 11 bases between the two ends. The CDR3 protein is CASSLTGKSSYNEQFF. The CDR3 nucleotides are TGCGCCAGCAGCTTGACAGGGAAAAGCTCCTACAATGAGCAGTTCTTC.

The CDR3 loop reads CASSLLRTDLNYEQYF. The CDR3 DNA sequence: TGTGCCAGCAGTTTATTGAGGACAGACTTGAACTACGAGCAGTACTTC. This chain connects TRBV28 to TRBJ2-7, with D perhaps TRBD1 (6 bases). V lost 1 base, J lost 3 bases, and 16 bases lay in between. This CDR3 contains 16 residues. The germline V gene has CDR1 MDHEN and CDR2 SYDVKM.

CDR3 coding DNA: TGTGCCAGCAGGGGGTACAATGAGCAGTTCTTC. It translates to CASRGYNEQFF. The chain uses TRBV2 and TRBJ2-1; no clear D. The CDR3 consists of 11 residues. V was trimmed by 6 bases and J by 4 bases, leaving 4 bases between them. Germline V gene sequence: CDR1 SNHLY, CDR2 FYNNEI. Using reference TRBV2 and TRBJ2-1 for the parts outside the CDR3, the full variable domain is EPEVTQTPSHQVTQMGQEVILRCVPISNHLYFYWYRQILGQKVEFLVSFYNNEISEKSEIFDDQFSVERPDGSNFTLKIRSTKLEDSAMYFCASRGYNEQFFGPGTRLTVL.

This chain joins TRBV28 and TRBJ2-7; 8 nucleotides agree with TRBD1. This CDR3 comprises 14 residues. The V gene end was trimmed by 5 bases and the J gene end by 6 bases; junction bases not matched to a gene: 9. Germline CDR1 is MDHEN and CDR2 is SYDVKM. The CDR3 protein is CASSIGTGYSEQYF. For the CDR3, the DNA is TGTGCCAGCAGTATTGGGACAGGTTACTCCGAGCAGTACTTC.

This sequence joins TRBV6-1 and TRBJ1-4; D uncertain. V lost 4 bases to trimming and J lost 3 bases, with 18 bases between them. CDR3 length: 17 residues. Germline V gene data show CDR1 as MNHNS and CDR2 as SASEGT. The CDR3 nucleotides read TGTGCCAGCAGTGTTGTCCCCCTACGGCCTCCTAATGAAAAACTGTTTTTT. Its translation: CASSVVPLRPPNEKLFF.

V is TRBV5-6 and J is TRBJ1-5; D might be TRBD1 (5 bases). The CDR3 covers 15 residues. Per germline, CDR1 SGHDT and CDR2 YYEEEE. Trimming took 0 bases from V and 3 from J, leaving 10 bases between them. Written as DNA, the CDR3 is TGTGCCAGCAGCTTGGGAGGAGGGGACAATCAGCCCCAGCATTTT. Translating it yields CASSLGGGDNQPQHF.

V and J are TRBV5-4 and TRBJ2-7; 10 bases agree with TRBD2. The CDR3 spans 15 residues. Trimming took 4 bases from V and 4 from J; bases not matched to a gene: 8. Germline V CDR1 and CDR2: SGHNT, YYREEE (reference sequence). The DNA for the CDR3 is TGTGCCAGCAGCGCGGCTCCTAGCGGGAGTTACGAGCAGTACTTC. Protein: CASSAAPSGSYEQYF.

V is TRBV19 and J is TRBJ1-5; D is perhaps TRBD1 (5 bases). From germline, CDR1 is LNHDA and CDR2 SQIVND (reference sequence). The V end lost 6 bases, the J end lost 0 bases, and 6 bases lay between the germline ends. The CDR3 runs to 13 residues. The CDR3 is CASRDTSNQPQHF. The CDR3 DNA reads as TGTGCCAGTAGGGACACTAGCAATCAGCCCCAGCATTTT.